The T cell receptor beta chain described here comes from a study of shared clonotypes between healthy human individuals. This CDR3 is built from 18 residues. Germline V gene data show CDR1 as SEHNR and CDR2 as FQNEAQ (reference sequence). V lost 5 bases and J 0 bases, leaving 21 bases between the germline ends. This clone was seen a single time. Sequencing used immunoSEQ multiplex PCR; TCRdb keeps in-frame clones, though not all of them. The data show around 580,000 clones, with more than 95% seen just once and 0.25% to 0.35% held by the top ten. Naivety among CD8 cells was defined by CD45RO negativity and positive CCR7 selection, thereby excluding terminally differentiated effector memory CD45RA+ cells.

V usage is TRBV7-9 and J usage is TRBJ2-3, with unresolved D. Material for sequencing was naive CD8+ T cells sorted from blood. The sequence was collected from a man aged 30 to 45 in good health. The CDR3 region has the DNA TGTGCCAGCAGCCAGCCAGTCAGGCACAGTATTAGCACAGATACGCAGTATTTT. Its translation is CASSQPVRHSISTDTQYF.